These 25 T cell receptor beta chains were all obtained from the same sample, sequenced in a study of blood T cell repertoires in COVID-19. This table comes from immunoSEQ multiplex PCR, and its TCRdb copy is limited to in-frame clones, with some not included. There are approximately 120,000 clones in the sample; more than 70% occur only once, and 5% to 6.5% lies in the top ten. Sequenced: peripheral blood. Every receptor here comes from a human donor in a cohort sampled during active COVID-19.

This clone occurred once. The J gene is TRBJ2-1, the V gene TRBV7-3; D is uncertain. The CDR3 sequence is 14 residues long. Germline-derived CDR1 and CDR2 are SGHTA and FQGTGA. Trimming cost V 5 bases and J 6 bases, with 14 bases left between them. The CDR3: CASSQTGSINEQFF. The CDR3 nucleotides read TGTGCCAGCAGCCAAACCGGGTCCATCAATGAGCAGTTCTTC.

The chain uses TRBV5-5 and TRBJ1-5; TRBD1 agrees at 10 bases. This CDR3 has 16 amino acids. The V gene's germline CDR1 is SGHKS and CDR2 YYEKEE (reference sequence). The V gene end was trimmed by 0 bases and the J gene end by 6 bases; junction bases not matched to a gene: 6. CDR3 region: CASSLGGTGALQPQHF. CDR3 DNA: TGTGCCAGCAGCTTGGGCGGGACAGGGGCCCTTCAGCCCCAGCATTTT.

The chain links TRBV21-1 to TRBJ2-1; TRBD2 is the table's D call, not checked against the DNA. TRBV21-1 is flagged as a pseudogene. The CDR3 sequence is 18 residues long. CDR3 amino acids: CASSKEGRRAGGPGEQFF. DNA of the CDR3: TGTGCCAGCAGCAAAGAGGGGCGAAGAGCGGGAGGGCCGGGTGAGCAGTTCTTC.

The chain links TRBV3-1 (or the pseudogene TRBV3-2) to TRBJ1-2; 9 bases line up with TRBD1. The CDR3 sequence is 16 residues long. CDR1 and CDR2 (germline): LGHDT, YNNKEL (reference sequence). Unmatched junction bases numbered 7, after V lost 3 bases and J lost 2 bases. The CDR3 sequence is CASSHHPGQGNYGYTF. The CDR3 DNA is TGTGCCAGCAGCCATCACCCGGGACAGGGAAACTATGGCTACACCTTC.

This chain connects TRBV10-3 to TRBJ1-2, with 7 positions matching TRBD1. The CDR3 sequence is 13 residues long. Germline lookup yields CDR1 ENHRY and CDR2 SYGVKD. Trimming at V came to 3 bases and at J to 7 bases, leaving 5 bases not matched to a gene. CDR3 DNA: TGTGCCATCAGTGAATCAGGGGGGTTTGGCTACACCTTC. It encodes CAISESGGFGYTF.

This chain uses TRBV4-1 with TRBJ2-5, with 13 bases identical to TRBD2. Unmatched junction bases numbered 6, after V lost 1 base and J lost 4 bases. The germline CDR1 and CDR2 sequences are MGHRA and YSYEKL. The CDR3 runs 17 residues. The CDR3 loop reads CASSQGTSGSHRETQYF. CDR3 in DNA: TGCGCCAGCAGCCAAGGGACTAGCGGGAGTCACAGAGAGACCCAGTACTTC.

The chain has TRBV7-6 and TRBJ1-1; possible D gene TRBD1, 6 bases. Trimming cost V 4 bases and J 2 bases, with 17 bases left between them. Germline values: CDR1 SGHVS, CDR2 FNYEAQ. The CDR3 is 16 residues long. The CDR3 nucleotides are TGTGCCAGCAGCTCCCTAGGGGCCAGGGGCAACACTGAAGCTTTCTTT. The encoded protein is CASSSLGARGNTEAFF.

The CDR3 nucleotides read TGTGCCAGCAGTTTAGCGGATGCCACAGATACGCAGTATTTT. It specifies CASSLADATDTQYF. The rearrangement links TRBV27 to TRBJ2-3; D is unclear. The CDR3 runs 14 residues. The germline V gene encodes CDR1 MNHEY and CDR2 SMNVEV (reference sequence). Deletions cut 2 bases from V and 2 bases from J, with 8 bases between.

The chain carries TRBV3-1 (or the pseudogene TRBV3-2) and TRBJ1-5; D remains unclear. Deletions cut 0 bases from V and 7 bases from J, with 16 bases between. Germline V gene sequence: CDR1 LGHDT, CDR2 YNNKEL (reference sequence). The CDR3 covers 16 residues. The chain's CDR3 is CASSQEYGVLGQPQHF. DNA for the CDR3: TGTGCCAGCAGCCAAGAATACGGGGTTCTAGGACAGCCCCAGCATTTT.

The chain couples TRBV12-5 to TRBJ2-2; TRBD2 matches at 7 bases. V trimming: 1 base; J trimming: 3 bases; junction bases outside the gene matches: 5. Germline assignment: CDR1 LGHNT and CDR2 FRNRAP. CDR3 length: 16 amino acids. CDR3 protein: CASGLERDYYTGELFF. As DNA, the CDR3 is TGTGCTAGTGGTTTGGAACGGGACTATTACACCGGGGAGCTGTTTTTT.

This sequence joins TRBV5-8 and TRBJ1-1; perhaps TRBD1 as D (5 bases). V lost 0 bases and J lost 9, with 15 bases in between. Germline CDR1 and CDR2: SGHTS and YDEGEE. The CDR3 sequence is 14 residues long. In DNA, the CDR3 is TGTGCCAGCAGCTTGGAGGCCTCAGGGCCTAAAGCTTTCTTT. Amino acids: CASSLEASGPKAFF.

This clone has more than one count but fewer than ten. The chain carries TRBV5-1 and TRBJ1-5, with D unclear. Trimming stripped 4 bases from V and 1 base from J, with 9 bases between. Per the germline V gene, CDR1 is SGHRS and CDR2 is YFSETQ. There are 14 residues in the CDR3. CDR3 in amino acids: CASSVTYSNQPQHF. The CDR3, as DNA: TGCGCCAGCAGCGTAACATACAGCAATCAGCCCCAGCATTTT.

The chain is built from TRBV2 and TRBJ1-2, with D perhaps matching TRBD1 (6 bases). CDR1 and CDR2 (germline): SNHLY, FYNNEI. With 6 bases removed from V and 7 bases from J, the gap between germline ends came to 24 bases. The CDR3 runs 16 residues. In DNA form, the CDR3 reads TGTGCCAGCAGCCGCACCAGAATTACAGGGTATAGTGGCTACACCTTC. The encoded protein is CASSRTRITGYSGYTF.

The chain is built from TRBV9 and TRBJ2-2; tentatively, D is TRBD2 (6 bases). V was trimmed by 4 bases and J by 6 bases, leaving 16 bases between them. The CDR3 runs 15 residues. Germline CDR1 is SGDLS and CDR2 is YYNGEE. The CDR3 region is CASSSQAGIAGELFF. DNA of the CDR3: TGTGCCAGCAGCTCCCAAGCGGGTATAGCCGGGGAGCTGTTTTTT.

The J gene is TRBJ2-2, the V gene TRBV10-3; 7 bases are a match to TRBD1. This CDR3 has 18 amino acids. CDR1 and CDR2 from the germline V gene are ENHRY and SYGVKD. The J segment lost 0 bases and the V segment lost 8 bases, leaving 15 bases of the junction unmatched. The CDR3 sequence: CAIPTTGQINANTGELFF. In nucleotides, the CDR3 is TGTGCCATCCCAACCACGGGACAGATTAACGCGAACACCGGGGAGCTGTTTTTT.

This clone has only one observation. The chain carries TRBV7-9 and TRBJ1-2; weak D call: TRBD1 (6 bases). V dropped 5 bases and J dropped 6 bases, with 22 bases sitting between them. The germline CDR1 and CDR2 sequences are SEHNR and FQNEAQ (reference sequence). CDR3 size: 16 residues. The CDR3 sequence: CASSIGRTGGGDGYTF. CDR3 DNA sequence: TGTGCCAGCAGCATAGGGCGGACGGGCGGGGGCGATGGCTACACCTTC.

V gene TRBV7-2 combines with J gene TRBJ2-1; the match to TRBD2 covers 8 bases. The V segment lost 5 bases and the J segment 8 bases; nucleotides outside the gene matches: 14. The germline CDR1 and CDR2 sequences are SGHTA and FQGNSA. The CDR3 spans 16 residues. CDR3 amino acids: CASSQTSVRYSDEQFF. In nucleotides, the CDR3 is TGTGCCAGCAGCCAGACTAGCGTAAGGTATAGCGATGAGCAGTTCTTC. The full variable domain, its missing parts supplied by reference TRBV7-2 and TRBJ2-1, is GAGVSQSPSNKVTEKGKDVELRCDPISGHTALYWYRQSLGQGLEFLIYFQGNSAPDKSGLPSDRFSAERTGGSVSTLTIQRTQQEDSAVYLCASSQTSVRYSDEQFFGPGTRLTVL.

Here the CDR3 reads CASTSLADTQYF. Written as DNA, the CDR3 is TGCGCCAGCACATCCTTAGCAGATACGCAGTATTTT. The V and J genes are TRBV5-1 and TRBJ2-3; no firm D call. In germline, CDR1 is SGHRS, CDR2 YFSETQ. The V end lost 6 bases, the J end lost 4 bases, and 9 bases lay between the germline ends. The CDR3 totals 12 residues.

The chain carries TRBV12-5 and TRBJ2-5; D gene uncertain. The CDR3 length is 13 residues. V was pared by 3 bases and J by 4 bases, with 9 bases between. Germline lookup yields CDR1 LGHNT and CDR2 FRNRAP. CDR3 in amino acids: CASGFRVTETQYF. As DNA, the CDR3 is TGTGCTAGTGGTTTCCGGGTAACAGAGACCCAGTACTTC. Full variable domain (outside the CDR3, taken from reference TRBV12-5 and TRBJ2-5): DARVTQTPRHKVTEMGQEVTMRCQPILGHNTVFWYRQTMMQGLELLAYFRNRAPLDDSGMPKDRFSAEMPDATLATLKIQPSEPRDSAVYFCASGFRVTETQYFGPGTRLLVL.

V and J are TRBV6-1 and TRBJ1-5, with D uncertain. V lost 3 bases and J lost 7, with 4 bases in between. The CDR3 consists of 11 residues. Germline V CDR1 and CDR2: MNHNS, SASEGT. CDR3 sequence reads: CASSEAQPQHF. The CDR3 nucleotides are TGTGCCAGCAGTGAGGCACAGCCCCAGCATTTT.

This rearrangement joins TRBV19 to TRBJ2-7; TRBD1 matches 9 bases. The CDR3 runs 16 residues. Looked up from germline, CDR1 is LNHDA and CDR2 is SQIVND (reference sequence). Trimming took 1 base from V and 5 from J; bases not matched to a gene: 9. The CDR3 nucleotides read TGTGCCAGTAGTATAGCGGGGACAGGGATACTTCACGAGCAGTACTTC. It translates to CASSIAGTGILHEQYF.

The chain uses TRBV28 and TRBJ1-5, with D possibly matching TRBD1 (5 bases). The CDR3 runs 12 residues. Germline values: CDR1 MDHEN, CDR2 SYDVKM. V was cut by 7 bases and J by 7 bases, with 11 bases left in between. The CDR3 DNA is TGTGCCAGCAACGGAGGGACCCAGCCCCAGCATTTT. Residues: CASNGGTQPQHF.

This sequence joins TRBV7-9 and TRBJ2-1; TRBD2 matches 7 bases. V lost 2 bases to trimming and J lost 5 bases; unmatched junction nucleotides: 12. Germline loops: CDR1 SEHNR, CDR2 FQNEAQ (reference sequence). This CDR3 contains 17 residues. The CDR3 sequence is CASSLFWAGAGHNEQFF. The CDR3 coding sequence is TGTGCCAGCAGCTTATTTTGGGCGGGAGCTGGACACAATGAGCAGTTCTTC.

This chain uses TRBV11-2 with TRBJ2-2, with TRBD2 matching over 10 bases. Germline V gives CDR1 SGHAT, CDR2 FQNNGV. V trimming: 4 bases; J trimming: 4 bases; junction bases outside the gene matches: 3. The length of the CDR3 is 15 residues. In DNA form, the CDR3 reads TGTGCCAGCAGCTCGGGACTAGCGAGCACCGGGGAGCTGTTTTTT. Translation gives CASSSGLASTGELFF.

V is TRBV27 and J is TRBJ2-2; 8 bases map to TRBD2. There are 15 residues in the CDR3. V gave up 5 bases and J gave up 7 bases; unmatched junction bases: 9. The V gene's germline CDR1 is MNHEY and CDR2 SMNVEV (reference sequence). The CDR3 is CASSPSGRVGGELFF. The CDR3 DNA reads TGTGCCAGCAGTCCAAGCGGGAGAGTAGGCGGGGAGCTGTTTTTT.